The present T cell receptor beta chain was sequenced within a study of cytotoxic CD8 clonotypes in ibrutinib-treated CLL. Genomic DNA in an amount of approximately 1.9 micrograms was extracted from cryopreserved PBMCs and used for the preparation of TCR beta libraries. The ends were cut back, 3 bases at V and 4 bases at J, with 10 bases in the middle. The CDR3 is 13 residues long. The germline V gene has CDR1 SGHRS and CDR2 YFSETQ. With respect to this clone: Its antigen remains unidentified.

Whole-study results and caveats: Baseline clonality exceeded age-matched healthy donors and tracked circulating CD8+ T-cell counts.

Some clones are missing from TCRdb's copy, which holds only in-frame ones; the method was immunoSEQ multiplex PCR. The sample has 200,000 or so clones, 60% to 80% seen once. This chain links TRBV5-1 with TRBJ1-1; D is uncertain. The receptor was derived from a human donor with chronic lymphocytic leukemia. Material: PBMCs, obtained after 12 months of ibrutinib treatment. CDR3 nucleotide sequence: TGCGCCAGCAGCTCTTCTGGAATCACTGAAGCTTTCTTT. Amino acids: CASSSSGITEAFF.